This T cell receptor beta chain was documented in a study of T cells in Graves' hyperthyroidism and ophthalmopathy. This clonotype was detected ten times or more. What it binds is unknown. Germline V gene sequence: CDR1 MNHNS, CDR2 SASEGT. The CDR3 contains 15 residues. The V end lost 5 bases, the J end lost 4 bases, and 15 bases lay between the germline ends. Findings and caveats of the study: Ophthalmopathy was told apart from stable hyperthyroidism by a 13 V-J model. The blood repertoire included most of the expanded thyroid clonotypes above 0.001.

Uncontrolled infection, other autoimmune disease, pregnancy or lactation excluded patients. The PBMCs had their origin in roughly 9.8 ml of fresh peripheral blood. TCR beta CDR3 sequences were amplified from RNA transcripts. A set of HTBI primers served as the primers for a first-round RT-PCR of the TCR CDR3. TCRdb recomputed calls from the multiplex PCR reads with MiXCR, one row per CDR3 protein. The sample has about 350,000 distinct CDR3 sequences, more than 11% seen once; the top ten hold roughly 25%. This receptor was taken from a woman aged 25 to 39 with Graves' hyperthyroidism. The chain combines TRBV6-1 with TRBJ1-5, with D maybe TRBD1 (6 bases). Sequencing was done on a sample of blood. The CDR3 spells CASSLGQGTNQPQHF. The CDR3 DNA sequence: TGTGCCAGCAGTTTGGGGCAGGGGACTAATCAGCCCCAGCATTTT.